One sample yielded the 12 T cell receptor beta chains listed below, sequenced in a study of OX40 agonist ivuxolimab in advanced cancers. Using immunoSEQ multiplex PCR, the repertoire was profiled, and TCRdb retains in-frame clones only, with some absent. The sample has roughly 64,000 clones, more than 80% seen once. Sequenced here: CD4+ or CD8+ T cells sorted from blood, sampled in a trial of the OX40 agonist ivuxolimab. The source of these receptors is an adult with an advanced solid tumor such as melanoma, head and neck, liver or kidney cancer.

This chain uses TRBV10-2 with TRBJ1-1, with D hard to call. Germline V gene data show CDR1 as WSHSY and CDR2 as SAAADI. This CDR3 has 15 residues. V was trimmed by 1 base and J by 4 bases, leaving 13 bases between them. The CDR3 is CASSEFTAPGTEAFF. In DNA form, the CDR3 reads TGCGCCAGCAGTGAGTTTACAGCTCCGGGCACTGAAGCTTTCTTT.

The J gene is TRBJ2-1, the V gene TRBV2; maybe TRBD2 (6 bases). V gave up 8 bases and J gave up 7 bases, with 12 bases separating them. The CDR3 runs 12 residues. CDR1 is SNHLY, CDR2 FYNNEI, per germline. The CDR3 loop reads CASVAGRNEQFF. Here the CDR3 DNA reads TGTGCCAGCGTGGCGGGACGAAATGAGCAGTTCTTC.

To note about this clone: One junction end does not reproduce the germline sequence, and a read error may be involved. The sample carries other DNA sequences with the same CDR3. The V and J genes are TRBV6-1 and TRBJ1-5; D unresolved. From germline, CDR1 is MNHNS and CDR2 SASEGT. The CDR3 spans 13 residues. DNA for the CDR3: TGCGCCAGCAGTGGACGGCCCAATCAGCCCCAGCATTTT. Amino acids: CASSGRPNQPQHF.

This sequence joins TRBV2 and TRBJ2-7; D is tentatively TRBD1 or TRBD2 (6 bases each). The length of the CDR3 is 15 residues. V shed 0 bases and J shed 0 bases, with 9 bases lying between them. CDR1 SNHLY and CDR2 FYNNEI come from the germline V gene. The CDR3 region has the DNA TGTGCCAGCAGTGAAGCGGGGGGACACTCCTACGAGCAGTACTTC. Translation gives CASSEAGGHSYEQYF.

This rearrangement joins TRBV9 to TRBJ2-1, with a weak D call TRBD1 (7 bases). V lost 3 bases to trimming and J lost 0 bases, with 10 bases between them. Germline CDR1 and CDR2: SGDLS and YYNGEE. The length of the CDR3 is 15 residues. The CDR3 region is CASSGRDSSYNEQFF. The CDR3 coding sequence is TGTGCCAGCAGCGGGCGGGACAGCTCCTACAATGAGCAGTTCTTC.

This chain connects TRBV5-1 to TRBJ2-7; 7 bases align to TRBD1. The CDR3 runs 13 residues. The germline CDR1 and CDR2 sequences are SGHRS and YFSETQ. J lost 5 bases, V lost 0 bases, and 2 bases had no gene match. The chain's CDR3 is CASSLGQGDEQYF. For the CDR3, the DNA is TGCGCCAGCAGCTTGGGACAGGGCGACGAGCAGTACTTC.

The gene calls are TRBV7-9 and TRBJ1-1, with D perhaps TRBD1 (6 bases). The CDR3 loop spans 16 amino acids. Germline CDR1 and CDR2: SEHNR and FQNEAQ (reference sequence). Trimming removed 5 bases from V and 2 bases from J, with 18 bases in between. Written as DNA, the CDR3 is TGTGCCAGCAGCCCGGGGGGCGATGGCCCTAACACTGAAGCTTTCTTT. Its translation: CASSPGGDGPNTEAFF. The variable domain in full, with the rest retrieved from reference TRBV7-9 and TRBJ1-1, is DTGVSQNPRHKITKRGQNVTFRCDPISEHNRLYWYRQTLGQGPEFLTYFQNEAQLEKSRLLSDRFSAERPKGSFSTLEIQRTEQGDSAMYLCASSPGGDGPNTEAFFGQGTRLTVV.

This clone has a single count. The chain combines TRBV5-8 with TRBJ2-2; 9 bases align to TRBD2. The CDR3 sequence is 19 residues long. Germline CDR1 reads SGHTS; CDR2 reads YDEGEE. V was pared by 6 bases and J by 6 bases, with 21 bases of the junction left unmatched. CDR3 sequence (DNA): TGTGCCAGCATCTCGCCCCGCTCCCCCGGGACTAGCATCCCCGGGGAGCTGTTTTTT. Its protein is CASISPRSPGTSIPGELFF.

The chain uses TRBV19 and TRBJ2-7; possible D gene TRBD1, 6 bases. The CDR3 spans 13 residues. The V end lost 3 bases, the J end lost 6 bases, and 12 bases lay between the germline ends. The V gene's germline CDR1 is LNHDA and CDR2 SQIVND (reference sequence). The CDR3 loop is CASSMGQIGEQYF. The CDR3, as DNA: TGTGCCAGTAGTATGGGACAAATAGGCGAGCAGTACTTC. Based on the CDR3 plus reference TRBV19 and TRBJ2-7, the full variable domain is DGGITQSPKYLFRKEGQNVTLSCEQNLNHDAMYWYRQDPGQGLRLIYYSQIVNDFQKGDIAEGYSVSREKKESFPLTVTSAQKNPTAFYLCASSMGQIGEQYFGPGTRLTVT.

Note on this clone: Other DNA sequences in the same sample also yield this CDR3. The chain is built from TRBV27 and TRBJ2-7; 8 bases are shared with TRBD2. Germline loops: CDR1 MNHEY, CDR2 SMNVEV (reference sequence). This CDR3 has 13 amino acids. V was clipped by 3 bases and J by 3 bases; unmatched bases: 1. CDR3 protein: CASSFSGSYEQYF. Here the CDR3 DNA reads TGTGCCAGCAGTTTCAGCGGGAGCTACGAGCAGTACTTC.

The V call is TRBV7-3, the J call TRBJ2-1; D gene uncertain. This CDR3 has 15 residues. Germline assignment: CDR1 SGHTA and CDR2 FQGTGA. Trimming removed 4 bases from V and 0 bases from J, with 10 bases in between. CDR3 protein: CASSYLAASYNEQFF. In DNA, the CDR3 is TGTGCCAGCAGCTACCTCGCGGCCTCCTACAATGAGCAGTTCTTC.

The chain couples TRBV29-1 to TRBJ1-1; 8 positions match TRBD1. CDR1 and CDR2 from the germline V gene are SQVTM and ANQGSEA. The CDR3 loop spans 12 amino acids. The V gene end was trimmed by 6 bases and the J gene end by 4 bases; junction bases not matched to a gene: 4. In DNA, the CDR3 is TGCAGCGTGTGGACAGGGAGCACTGAAGCTTTCTTT. Translated, it gives CSVWTGSTEAFF. Full variable domain (missing parts from reference TRBV29-1 and TRBJ1-1): SAVISQKPSRDICQRGTSLTIQCQVDSQVTMMFWYRQQPGQSLTLIATANQGSEATYESGFVIDKFPISRPNLTFSTLTVSNMSPEDSSIYLCSVWTGSTEAFFGQGTRLTVV.